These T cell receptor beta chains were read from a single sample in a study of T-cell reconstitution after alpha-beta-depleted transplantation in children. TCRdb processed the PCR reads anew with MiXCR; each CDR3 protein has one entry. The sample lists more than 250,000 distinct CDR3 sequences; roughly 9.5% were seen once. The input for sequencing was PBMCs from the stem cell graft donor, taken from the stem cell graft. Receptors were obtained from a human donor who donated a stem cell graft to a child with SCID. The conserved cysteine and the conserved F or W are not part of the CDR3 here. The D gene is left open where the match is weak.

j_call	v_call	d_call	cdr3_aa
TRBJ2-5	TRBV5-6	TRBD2	ASSFGTSSGETQY
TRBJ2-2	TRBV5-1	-	ASSFGTETNTGELF
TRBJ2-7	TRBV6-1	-	ASSVKQFNYEQY
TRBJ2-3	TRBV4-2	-	ASSTGQGMDTQY
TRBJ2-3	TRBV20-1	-	SAPSEGDDTDTQY
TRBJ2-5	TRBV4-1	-	ASSQGGRRQETQY
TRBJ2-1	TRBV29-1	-	SVGGQGYNEQF
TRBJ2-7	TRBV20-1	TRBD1	SAEGQESYEQY
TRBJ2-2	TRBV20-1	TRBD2	SARLAVGRGELF
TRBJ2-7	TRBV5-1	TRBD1	ASSLRTGGYEQY
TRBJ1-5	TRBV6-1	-	ASRAVGSGDQPQH
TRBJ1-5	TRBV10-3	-	AISESPGTGNQPQH
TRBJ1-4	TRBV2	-	ASRERPAGEKLF
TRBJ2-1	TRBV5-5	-	ASSLPDGWDEQF
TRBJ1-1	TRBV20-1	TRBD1	SAPPGQGRTEAF
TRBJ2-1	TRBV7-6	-	ASSPENYRIEQF
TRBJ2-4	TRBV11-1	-	ASSQRGTGSIAKNIQY
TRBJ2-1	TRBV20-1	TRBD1	SASLWGWTGDNNEQF
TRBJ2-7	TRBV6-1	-	ASSMNRDTSFQY
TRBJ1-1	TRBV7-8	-	ASSPRAYDTEAF
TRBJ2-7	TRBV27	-	ASSVRANPSFYEQY
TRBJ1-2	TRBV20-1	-	SFRKGSGYT
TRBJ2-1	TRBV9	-	ASSAHGTQVYNEQF
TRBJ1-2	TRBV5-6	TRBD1	ASSLTGQGMVYGYT
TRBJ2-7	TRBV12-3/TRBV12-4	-	ASSFQGVGEQY